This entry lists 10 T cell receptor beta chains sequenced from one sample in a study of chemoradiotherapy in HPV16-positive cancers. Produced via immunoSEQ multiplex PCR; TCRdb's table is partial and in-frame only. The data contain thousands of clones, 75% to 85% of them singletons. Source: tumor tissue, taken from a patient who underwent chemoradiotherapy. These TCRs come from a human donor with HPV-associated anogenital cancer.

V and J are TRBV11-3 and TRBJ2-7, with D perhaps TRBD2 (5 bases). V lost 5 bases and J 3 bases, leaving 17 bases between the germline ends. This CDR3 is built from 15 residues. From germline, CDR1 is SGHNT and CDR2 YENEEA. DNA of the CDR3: TGTGCCAGCAGCACGGGTGGGAGTCCCCTCTACGAGCAGTACTTC. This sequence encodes CASSTGGSPLYEQYF.

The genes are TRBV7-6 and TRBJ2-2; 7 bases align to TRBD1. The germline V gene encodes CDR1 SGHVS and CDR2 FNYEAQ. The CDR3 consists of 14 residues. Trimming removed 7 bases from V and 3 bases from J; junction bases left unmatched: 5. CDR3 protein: CASTWDRHTGELFF. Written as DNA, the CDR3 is TGTGCCAGCACCTGGGACAGACACACCGGGGAGCTGTTTTTT. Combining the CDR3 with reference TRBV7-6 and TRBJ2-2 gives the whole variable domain GAGVSQSPRYKVTKRGQDVALRCDPISGHVSLYWYRQALGQGPEFLTYFNYEAQQDKSGLPNDRFSAERPEGSISTLTIQRTEQRDSAMYRCASTWDRHTGELFFGEGSRLTVL.

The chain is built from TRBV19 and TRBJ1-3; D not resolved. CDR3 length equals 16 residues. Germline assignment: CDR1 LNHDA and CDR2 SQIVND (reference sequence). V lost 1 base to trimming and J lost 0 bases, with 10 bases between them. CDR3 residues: CASSIGRIGSGNTIYF. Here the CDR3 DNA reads TGTGCCAGTAGTATAGGAAGGATTGGCTCTGGAAACACCATATATTTT.

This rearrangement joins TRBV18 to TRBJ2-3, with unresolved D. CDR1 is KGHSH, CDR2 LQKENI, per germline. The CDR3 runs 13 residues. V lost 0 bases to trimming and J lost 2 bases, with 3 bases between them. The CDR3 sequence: CASSPPSTDTQYF. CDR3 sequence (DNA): TGTGCCAGCTCACCACCATCCACAGATACGCAGTATTTT.

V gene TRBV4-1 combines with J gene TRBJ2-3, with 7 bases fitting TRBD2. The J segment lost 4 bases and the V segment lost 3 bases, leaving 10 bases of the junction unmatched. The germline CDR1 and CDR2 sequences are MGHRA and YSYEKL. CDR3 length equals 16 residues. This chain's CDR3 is CASSQEAGLSADTQYF. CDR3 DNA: TGCGCCAGCAGCCAGGAAGCGGGGCTTTCTGCAGATACGCAGTATTTT.

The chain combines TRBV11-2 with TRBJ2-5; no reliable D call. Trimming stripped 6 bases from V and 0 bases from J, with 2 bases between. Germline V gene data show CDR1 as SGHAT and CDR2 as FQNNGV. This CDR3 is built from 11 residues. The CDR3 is CASSHQETQYF. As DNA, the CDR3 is TGTGCCAGCAGTCACCAAGAGACCCAGTACTTC. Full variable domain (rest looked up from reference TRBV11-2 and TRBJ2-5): EAGVAQSPRYKIIEKRQSVAFWCNPISGHATLYWYQQILGQGPKLLIQFQNNGVVDDSQLPKDRFSAERLKGVDSTLKIQPAKLEDSAVYLCASSHQETQYFGPGTRLLVL.

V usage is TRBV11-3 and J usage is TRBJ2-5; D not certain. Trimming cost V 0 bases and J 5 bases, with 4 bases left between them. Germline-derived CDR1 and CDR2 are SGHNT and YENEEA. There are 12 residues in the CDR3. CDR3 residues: CASSLEGETQYF. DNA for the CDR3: TGTGCCAGCAGCTTAGAGGGGGAGACCCAGTACTTC.

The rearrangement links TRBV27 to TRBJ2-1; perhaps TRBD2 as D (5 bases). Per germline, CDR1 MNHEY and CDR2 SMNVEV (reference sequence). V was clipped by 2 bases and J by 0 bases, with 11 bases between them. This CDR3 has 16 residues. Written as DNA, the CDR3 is TGTGCCAGCAGTTTAGTTTGGGGAGTCTCCTACAATGAGCAGTTCTTC. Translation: CASSLVWGVSYNEQFF.

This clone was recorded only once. CDR3 loop: CASSEHGGAGDTEAFF. CDR3 in DNA: TGTGCCAGCAGTGAACACGGGGGGGCGGGCGACACTGAAGCTTTCTTT. This chain joins TRBV6-1 and TRBJ1-1; perhaps TRBD1 as D (6 bases). The germline V and J ends were trimmed by 2 bases and 3 bases, with 16 bases remaining between them. The CDR3 runs to 16 residues. Looked up from germline, CDR1 is MNHNS and CDR2 is SASEGT.

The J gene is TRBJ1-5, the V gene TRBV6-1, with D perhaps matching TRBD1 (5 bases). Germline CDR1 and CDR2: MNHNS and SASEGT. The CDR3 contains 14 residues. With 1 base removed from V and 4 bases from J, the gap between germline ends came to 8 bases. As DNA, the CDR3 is TGTGCCAGCAGTGAAGGACAGCGGAATCAGCCCCAGCATTTT. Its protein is CASSEGQRNQPQHF.